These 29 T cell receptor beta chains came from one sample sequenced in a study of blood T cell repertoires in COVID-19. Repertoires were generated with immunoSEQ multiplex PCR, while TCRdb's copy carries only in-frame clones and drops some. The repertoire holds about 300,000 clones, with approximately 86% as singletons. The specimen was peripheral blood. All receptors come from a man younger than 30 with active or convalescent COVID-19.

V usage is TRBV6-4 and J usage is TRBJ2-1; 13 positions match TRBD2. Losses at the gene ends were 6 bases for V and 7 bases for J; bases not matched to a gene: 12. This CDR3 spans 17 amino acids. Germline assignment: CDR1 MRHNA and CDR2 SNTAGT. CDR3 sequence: CASSVSTSGGAGNEQFF. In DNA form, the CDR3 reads TGTGCCAGCAGCGTATCCACTAGCGGGGGGGCCGGGAATGAGCAGTTCTTC.

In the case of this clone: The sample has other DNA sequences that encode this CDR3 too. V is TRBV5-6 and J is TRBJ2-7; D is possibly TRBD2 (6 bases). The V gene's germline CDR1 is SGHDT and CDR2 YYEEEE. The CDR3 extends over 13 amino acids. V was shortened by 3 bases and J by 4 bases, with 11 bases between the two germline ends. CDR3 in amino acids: CASSSGLFYEQYF. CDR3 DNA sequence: TGTGCCAGCAGCTCGGGACTTTTTTACGAGCAGTACTTC.

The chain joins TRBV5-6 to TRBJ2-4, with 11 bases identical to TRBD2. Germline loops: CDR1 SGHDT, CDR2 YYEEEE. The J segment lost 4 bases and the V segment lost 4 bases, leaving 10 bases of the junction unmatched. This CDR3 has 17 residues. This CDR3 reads CASSRGSGTSGKNIQYF. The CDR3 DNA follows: TGTGCCAGCAGCCGCGGATCGGGGACTAGCGGAAAAAACATTCAGTACTTC. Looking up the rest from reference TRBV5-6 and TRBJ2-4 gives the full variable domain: DAGVTQSPTHLIKTRGQQVTLRCSPKSGHDTVSWYQQALGQGPQFIFQYYEEEERQRGNFPDRFSGHQFPNYSSELNVNALLLGDSALYLCASSRGSGTSGKNIQYFGAGTRLSVL.

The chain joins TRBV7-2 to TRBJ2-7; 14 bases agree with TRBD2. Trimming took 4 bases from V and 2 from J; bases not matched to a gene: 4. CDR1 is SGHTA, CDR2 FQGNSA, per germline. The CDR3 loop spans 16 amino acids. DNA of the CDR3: TGTGCCAGCAGCTCCTCGACTAGCGGGGGGGCCTACGAGCAGTACTTC. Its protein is CASSSSTSGGAYEQYF.

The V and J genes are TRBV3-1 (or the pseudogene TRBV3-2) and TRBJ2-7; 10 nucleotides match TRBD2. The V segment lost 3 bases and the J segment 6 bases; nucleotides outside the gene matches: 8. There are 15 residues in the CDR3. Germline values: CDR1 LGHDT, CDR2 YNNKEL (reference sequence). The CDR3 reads CASSQASGSFVEQYF. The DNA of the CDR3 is TGTGCCAGCAGCCAGGCTAGCGGGAGCTTCGTCGAGCAGTACTTC.

The CDR3, as DNA: TGTGCCAGCAGCGTCTTAGGGCAGGGGAACACTGAAGCTTTCTTT. As protein: CASSVLGQGNTEAFF. V and J are TRBV9 and TRBJ1-1; possibly TRBD1 for D (5 bases). The CDR3 has 15 amino acids. Looked up from germline, CDR1 is SGDLS and CDR2 is YYNGEE. V lost 2 bases and J 1 base, leaving 12 bases between the germline ends.

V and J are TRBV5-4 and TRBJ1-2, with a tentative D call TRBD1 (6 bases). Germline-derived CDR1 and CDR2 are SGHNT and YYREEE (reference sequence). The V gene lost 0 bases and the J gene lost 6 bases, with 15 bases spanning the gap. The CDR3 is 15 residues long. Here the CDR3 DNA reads TGTGCCAGCAGCTTGGTTGGGGGCTGGCAAGATGGCTACACCTTC. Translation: CASSLVGGWQDGYTF.

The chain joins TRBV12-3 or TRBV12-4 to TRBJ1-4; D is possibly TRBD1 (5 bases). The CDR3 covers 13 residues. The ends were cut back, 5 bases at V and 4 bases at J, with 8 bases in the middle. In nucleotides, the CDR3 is TGTGCCAGCAGTCGACAGCATAATGAAAAACTGTTTTTT. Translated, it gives CASSRQHNEKLFF.

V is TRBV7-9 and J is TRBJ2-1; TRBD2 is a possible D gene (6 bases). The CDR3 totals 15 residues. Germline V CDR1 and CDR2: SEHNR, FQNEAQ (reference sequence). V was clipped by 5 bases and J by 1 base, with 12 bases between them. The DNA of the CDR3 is TGTGCCAGCAGCAAAGGGACTCTTTCCTACAATGAGCAGTTCTTC. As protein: CASSKGTLSYNEQFF.

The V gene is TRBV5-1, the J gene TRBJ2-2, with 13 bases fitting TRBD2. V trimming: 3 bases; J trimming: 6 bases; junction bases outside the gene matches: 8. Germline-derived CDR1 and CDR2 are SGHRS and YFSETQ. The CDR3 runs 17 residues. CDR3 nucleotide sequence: TGCGCCAGCAGCTCAACAAAGACTAGCGGGAGGTCCGGGGAGCTGTTTTTT. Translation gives CASSSTKTSGRSGELFF.

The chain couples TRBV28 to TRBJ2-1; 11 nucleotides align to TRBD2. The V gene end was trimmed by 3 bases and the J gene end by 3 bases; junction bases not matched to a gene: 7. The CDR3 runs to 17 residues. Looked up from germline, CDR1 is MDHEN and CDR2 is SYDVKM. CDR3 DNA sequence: TGTGCCAGCAGTTTCCTGGGACTAGCGGACAACTACAATGAGCAGTTCTTC. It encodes CASSFLGLADNYNEQFF.

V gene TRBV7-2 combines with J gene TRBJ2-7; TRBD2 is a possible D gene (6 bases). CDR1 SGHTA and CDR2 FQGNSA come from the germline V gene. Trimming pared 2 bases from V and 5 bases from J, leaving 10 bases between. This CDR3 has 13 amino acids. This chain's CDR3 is CASSLRGGDEQYF. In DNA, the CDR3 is TGTGCCAGCAGCTTAAGGGGAGGTGACGAGCAGTACTTC.

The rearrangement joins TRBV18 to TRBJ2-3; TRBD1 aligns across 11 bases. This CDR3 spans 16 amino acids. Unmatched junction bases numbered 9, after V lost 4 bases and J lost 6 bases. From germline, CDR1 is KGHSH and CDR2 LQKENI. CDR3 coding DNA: TGTGCCAGCTCACTATCCCCCGGGACAGGGGGGGATACGCAGTATTTT. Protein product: CASSLSPGTGGDTQYF.

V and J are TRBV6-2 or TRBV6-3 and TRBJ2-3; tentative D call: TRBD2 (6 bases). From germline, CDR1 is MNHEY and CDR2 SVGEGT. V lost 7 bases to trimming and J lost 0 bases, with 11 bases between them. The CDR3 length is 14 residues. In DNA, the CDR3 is TGTGCCAGCACCCCGGGAGTAAGCACAGATACGCAGTATTTT. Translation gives CASTPGVSTDTQYF.

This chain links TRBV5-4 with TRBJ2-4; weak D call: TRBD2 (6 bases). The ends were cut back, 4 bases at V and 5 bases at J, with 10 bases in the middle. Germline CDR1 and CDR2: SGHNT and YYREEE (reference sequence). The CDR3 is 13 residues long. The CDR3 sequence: CASSTGVQNIQYF. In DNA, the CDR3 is TGTGCCAGCAGCACGGGGGTGCAAAACATTCAGTACTTC.

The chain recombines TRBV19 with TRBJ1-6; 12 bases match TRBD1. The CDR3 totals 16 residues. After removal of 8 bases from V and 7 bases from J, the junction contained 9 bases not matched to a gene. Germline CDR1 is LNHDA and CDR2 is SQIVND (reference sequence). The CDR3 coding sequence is TGTGCCAGTGAAGGGACAGGGGGCGCTTGGAATTCACCCCTCCACTTT. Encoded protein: CASEGTGGAWNSPLHF.

In nucleotides, the CDR3 is TGTGCCAGCAGCTTGGCCGGGACAGGTAGCACAGATACGCAGTATTTT. Protein: CASSLAGTGSTDTQYF. V is TRBV5-5 and J is TRBJ2-3, with TRBD1 identical over 8 bases. The V and J ends lost 0 bases and 0 bases, in that order; junction bases with no gene match: 3. Per the germline V gene, CDR1 is SGHKS and CDR2 is YYEKEE (reference sequence). The CDR3 loop spans 16 amino acids.

The DNA of the CDR3 is TGTGCCAGCTCATACACAGGAGGGATCTACAATGAGCAGTTCTTC. Translation gives CASSYTGGIYNEQFF. This rearrangement joins TRBV18 to TRBJ2-1; tentatively, D is TRBD2 (6 bases). The germline gives CDR1 KGHSH, CDR2 LQKENI. The CDR3 length is 15 residues. Trimming took 5 bases from V and 3 from J, leaving 14 bases between them.

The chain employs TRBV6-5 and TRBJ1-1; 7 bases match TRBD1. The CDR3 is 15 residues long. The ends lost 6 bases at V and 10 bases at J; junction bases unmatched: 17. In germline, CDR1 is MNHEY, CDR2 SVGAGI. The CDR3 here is CASSPGQHYPKGAFF. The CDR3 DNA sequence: TGTGCCAGCAGCCCGGGACAGCACTACCCGAAGGGAGCTTTCTTT.

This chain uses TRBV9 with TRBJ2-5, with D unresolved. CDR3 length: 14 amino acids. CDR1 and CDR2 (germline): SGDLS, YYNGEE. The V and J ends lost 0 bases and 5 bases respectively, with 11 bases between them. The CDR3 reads CASSVAARWETQYF. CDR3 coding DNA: TGTGCCAGCAGCGTAGCTGCTAGGTGGGAGACCCAGTACTTC.

The DNA of the CDR3 is TGTGCCATCAGTGATAGGAGGGAGAGGATCTACGAGCAGTACTTC. Its translation is CAISDRRERIYEQYF. The chain has TRBV10-3 and TRBJ2-7; TRBD2 is a possible D gene (6 bases). With 3 bases removed from V and 3 bases from J, the gap between germline ends came to 15 bases. The CDR3 loop spans 15 amino acids. Per germline, CDR1 ENHRY and CDR2 SYGVKD.

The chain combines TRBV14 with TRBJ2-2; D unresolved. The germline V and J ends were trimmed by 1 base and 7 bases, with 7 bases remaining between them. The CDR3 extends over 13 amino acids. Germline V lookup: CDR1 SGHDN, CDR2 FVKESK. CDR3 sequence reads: CASSQVSGGELFF. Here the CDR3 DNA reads TGTGCCAGCAGCCAAGTGTCAGGCGGGGAGCTGTTTTTT. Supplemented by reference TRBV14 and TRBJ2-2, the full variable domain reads EAGVTQFPSHSVIEKGQTVTLRCDPISGHDNLYWYRRVMGKEIKFLLHFVKESKQDESGMPNNRFLAERTGGTYSTLKVQPAELEDSGVYFCASSQVSGGELFFGEGSRLTVL.

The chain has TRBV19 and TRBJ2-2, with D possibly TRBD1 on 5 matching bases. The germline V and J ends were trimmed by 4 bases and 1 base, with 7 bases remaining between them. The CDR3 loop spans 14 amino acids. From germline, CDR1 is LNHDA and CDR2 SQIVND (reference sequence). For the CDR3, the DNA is TGTGCCAGTAGTACGCAGGGGAACACCGGGGAGCTGTTTTTT. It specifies CASSTQGNTGELFF.

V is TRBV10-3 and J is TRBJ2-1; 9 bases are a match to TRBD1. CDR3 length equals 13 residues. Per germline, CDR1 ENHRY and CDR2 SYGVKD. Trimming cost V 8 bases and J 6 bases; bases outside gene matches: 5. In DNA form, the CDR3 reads TGTGCCATCGGGACAGGGTCAGCCAATGAGCAGTTCTTC. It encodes CAIGTGSANEQFF.

CDR3 protein: CATKIGQGPYEQYF. The DNA for the CDR3 is TGTGCCACCAAAATTGGACAGGGACCCTACGAGCAGTACTTC. The J gene is TRBJ2-7, the V gene TRBV15; 8 bases are shared with TRBD1. The V gene end was trimmed by 7 bases and the J gene end by 2 bases; junction bases not matched to a gene: 7. This CDR3 has 14 amino acids. Germline CDR1 LNHNV, CDR2 YYDKDF (reference sequence). The variable domain in full, with the rest retrieved from reference TRBV15 and TRBJ2-7, is DAMVIQNPRYQVTQFGKPVTLSCSQTLNHNVMYWYQQKSSQAPKLLFHYYDKDFNNEADTPDNFQSRRPNTSFCFLDIRSPGLGDTAMYLCATKIGQGPYEQYFGPGTRLTVT.

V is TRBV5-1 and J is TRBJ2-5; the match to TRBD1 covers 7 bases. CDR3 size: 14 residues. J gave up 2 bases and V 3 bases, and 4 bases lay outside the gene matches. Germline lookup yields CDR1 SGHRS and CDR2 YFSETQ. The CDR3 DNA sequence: TGCGCCAGCAGCTCCCGACAGGGACAAGAGACCCAGTACTTC. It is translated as CASSSRQGQETQYF. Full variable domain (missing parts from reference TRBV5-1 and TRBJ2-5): KAGVTQTPRYLIKTRGQQVTLSCSPISGHRSVSWYQQTPGQGLQFLFEYFSETQRNKGNFPGRFSGRQFSNSRSEMNVSTLELGDSALYLCASSSRQGQETQYFGPGTRLLVL.

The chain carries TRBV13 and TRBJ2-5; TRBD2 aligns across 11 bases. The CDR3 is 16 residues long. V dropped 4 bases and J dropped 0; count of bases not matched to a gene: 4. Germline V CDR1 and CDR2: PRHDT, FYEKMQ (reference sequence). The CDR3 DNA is TGTGCCAGCAGCTCCCGACTAGCGGGGAACCAAGAGACCCAGTACTTC. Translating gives CASSSRLAGNQETQYF. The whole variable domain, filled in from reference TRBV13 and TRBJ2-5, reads AAGVIQSPRHLIKEKRETATLKCYPIPRHDTVYWYQQGPGQDPQFLISFYEKMQSDKGSIPDRFSAQQFSDYHSELNMSSLELGDSALYFCASSSRLAGNQETQYFGPGTRLLVL.

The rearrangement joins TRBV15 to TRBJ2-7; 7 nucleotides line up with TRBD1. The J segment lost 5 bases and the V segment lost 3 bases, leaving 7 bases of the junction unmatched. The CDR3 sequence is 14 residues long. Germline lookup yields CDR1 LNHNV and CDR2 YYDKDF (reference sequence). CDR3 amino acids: CATSSGDRAHEQYF. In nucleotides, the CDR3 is TGTGCCACCAGCAGCGGCGACAGGGCCCACGAGCAGTACTTC.

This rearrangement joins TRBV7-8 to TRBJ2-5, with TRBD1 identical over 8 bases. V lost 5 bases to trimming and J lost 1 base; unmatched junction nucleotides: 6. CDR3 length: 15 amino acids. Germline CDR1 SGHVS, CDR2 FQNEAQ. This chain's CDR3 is CASSPHGTGQETQYF. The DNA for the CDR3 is TGTGCCAGCAGCCCCCACGGGACAGGCCAAGAGACCCAGTACTTC.